A selection of T cell receptor beta chains follows, all from one sample in a study of blood T cell repertoires in COVID-19. Generated by immunoSEQ multiplex PCR, the TCRdb table keeps only in-frame clones and is missing some. The sample contains some 100,000 clones, around four fifths of which appear only once. Material for sequencing was peripheral blood. Receptors originate from a man aged 50 or older with active or convalescent COVID-19. The CDR3 runs from the conserved cysteine through the conserved F or W. Fields, in order: clone size, J gene, D gene, V gene, CDR3 DNA, CDR3 protein. A D gene is named only where the DNA matches it firmly. Not every row has a clone size; where given, it reads once, few, many or a size class.

clone size: -; J gene: TRBJ2-7; D gene: TRBD2; V gene: TRBV3-1/TRBV3-2; CDR3 DNA: TGTGCCAGCAGCCAAGTAGGACTAGCCTACGAGCAGTACTTC; CDR3 protein: CASSQVGLAYEQYF
clone size: -; J gene: TRBJ1-2; D gene: -; V gene: TRBV15; CDR3 DNA: TGTGCCACCAGCAGAGATCGGACAGTCAACTATGGCTACACCTTC; CDR3 protein: CATSRDRTVNYGYTF
clone size: -; J gene: TRBJ1-5; D gene: TRBD1; V gene: TRBV2; CDR3 DNA: TGTGCCAGCAACATGCCCGGACAGGGGGCAAGGCAGCCCCAGCATTTT; CDR3 protein: CASNMPGQGARQPQHF
clone size: -; J gene: TRBJ2-7; D gene: TRBD2; V gene: TRBV27; CDR3 DNA: TGTGCCAGCGGTTTAGCGGGAGGGCCCGGGGAGCAGTACTTC; CDR3 protein: CASGLAGGPGEQYF
clone size: -; J gene: TRBJ2-3; D gene: -; V gene: TRBV3-1/TRBV3-2; CDR3 DNA: TGTGCCAGCAGCCAAGTTGAAGCGGATACGCAGTATTTT; CDR3 protein: CASSQVEADTQYF
clone size: -; J gene: TRBJ2-5; D gene: -; V gene: TRBV29-1; CDR3 DNA: TGCAGCGTTGACCCGCGTGTCCAAGAGACCCAGTACTTC; CDR3 protein: CSVDPRVQETQYF
clone size: -; J gene: TRBJ2-7; D gene: -; V gene: TRBV29-1; CDR3 DNA: TGCAGCGTTGAAGATCGAACAGGGCAGTACTTC; CDR3 protein: CSVEDRTGQYF
clone size: -; J gene: TRBJ1-4; D gene: TRBD1; V gene: TRBV25-1; CDR3 DNA: TGTGCCAGCAGTGATTCAGGGGGGACTAATGAAAAACTGTTTTTT; CDR3 protein: CASSDSGGTNEKLFF
clone size: -; J gene: TRBJ2-3; D gene: -; V gene: TRBV7-3; CDR3 DNA: TGTGCCAGCAGCTCAGGGACTCTCTATACGCAGTATTTT; CDR3 protein: CASSSGTLYTQYF
clone size: -; J gene: TRBJ2-5; D gene: TRBD2; V gene: TRBV6-1; CDR3 DNA: TGTGCCAGCAGTGAATCGGGACTAGCTTGGGAGACCCAGTACTTC; CDR3 protein: CASSESGLAWETQYF
clone size: -; J gene: TRBJ2-1; D gene: TRBD2; V gene: TRBV7-3; CDR3 DNA: TGTGCCAGCAGCTTAACCGCTACTAGCGGGAGCATGAATGAGCAGTTCTTC; CDR3 protein: CASSLTATSGSMNEQFF
clone size: -; J gene: TRBJ2-7; D gene: TRBD2; V gene: TRBV7-6; CDR3 DNA: TGTGCCAGCAGCTTAGCGTACCAGCGGGAGGGTTACGAGCAGTACTTC; CDR3 protein: CASSLAYQREGYEQYF
clone size: -; J gene: TRBJ1-3; D gene: -; V gene: TRBV3-1/TRBV3-2; CDR3 DNA: TGTGCCAGCAGCCAGCGGGGAGCCGCTGGAAACACCATATATTTT; CDR3 protein: CASSQRGAAGNTIYF
clone size: few; J gene: TRBJ2-5; D gene: TRBD2; V gene: TRBV5-6; CDR3 DNA: TGTGCCAGCAGCTTGGGGCTAGCGGGAGGGCCCCAGACCCAGTACTTC; CDR3 protein: CASSLGLAGGPQTQYF
clone size: -; J gene: TRBJ1-2; D gene: TRBD1; V gene: TRBV2; CDR3 DNA: TGTGCCAGCACAGGGACAGACGATCGCTATGGCTACACCTTC; CDR3 protein: CASTGTDDRYGYTF
clone size: -; J gene: TRBJ1-5; D gene: -; V gene: TRBV2; CDR3 DNA: TGTGCCAGCGACCTCAACCCCCGAGGGCCCCAGCATTTT; CDR3 protein: CASDLNPRGPQHF
clone size: -; J gene: TRBJ1-3; D gene: -; V gene: TRBV2; CDR3 DNA: TGTGCCAGCAGTGCTTTCAGGGTTGACGGAAACACCATATATTTT; CDR3 protein: CASSAFRVDGNTIYF
clone size: -; J gene: TRBJ2-6; D gene: TRBD2; V gene: TRBV28; CDR3 DNA: TGTGCCAGCAGTACACCCTCGGGGGGCTCTGGGGCCAACGTCCTGACTTTC; CDR3 protein: CASSTPSGGSGANVLTF
clone size: -; J gene: TRBJ2-3; D gene: TRBD2; V gene: TRBV7-6; CDR3 DNA: TGTGCCAGCAGCCCCCAGGCCAGCGGGAGATATTTTCCAGATACGCAGTATTTT; CDR3 protein: CASSPQASGRYFPDTQYF
clone size: -; J gene: TRBJ2-2; D gene: TRBD1; V gene: TRBV5-1; CDR3 DNA: TGCGCCAGCAGCTTAATTAAGTGGGACAGGGCCACCGGGGAGCTGTTTTTT; CDR3 protein: CASSLIKWDRATGELFF
clone size: -; J gene: TRBJ2-3; D gene: -; V gene: TRBV19; CDR3 DNA: TGTGCCAGTAGTTCTAGTTCCCCAGATACGCAGTATTTT; CDR3 protein: CASSSSSPDTQYF
clone size: -; J gene: TRBJ2-1; D gene: -; V gene: TRBV9; CDR3 DNA: TGTGCCAGCAGCGTATTCACCTACAATGAGCAGTTCTTC; CDR3 protein: CASSVFTYNEQFF
clone size: -; J gene: TRBJ1-3; D gene: -; V gene: TRBV5-4; CDR3 DNA: TGTGCCAGCAGCTTGGGAGTGGGCATCTCTGGAAACACCATATATTTT; CDR3 protein: CASSLGVGISGNTIYF
clone size: many; J gene: TRBJ2-5; D gene: -; V gene: TRBV15; CDR3 DNA: TGTGCCACCAGCCTCGCCCGGGAGACCCAGTACTTC; CDR3 protein: CATSLARETQYF
clone size: many; J gene: TRBJ1-1; D gene: -; V gene: TRBV5-4; CDR3 DNA: TGTGCCAGCAGCTTGTCTCCGACAGGTTGGACCACTGAAGCTTTCTTT; CDR3 protein: CASSLSPTGWTTEAFF
clone size: -; J gene: TRBJ2-1; D gene: -; V gene: TRBV29-1; CDR3 DNA: TGCAGCGTGACCGGAGGGAGCGCCGGGAATGAGCAGTTCTTC; CDR3 protein: CSVTGGSAGNEQFF
clone size: -; J gene: TRBJ2-5; D gene: TRBD2; V gene: TRBV2; CDR3 DNA: TGTGCCAGCAAGGGACTAGCGGGAGAGACCCAGTACTTC; CDR3 protein: CASKGLAGETQYF
clone size: -; J gene: TRBJ2-7; D gene: TRBD1; V gene: TRBV5-8; CDR3 DNA: TGTGCCAGCAGCTTGGCCCAGGGGGCCTCCTACGAGCAGTACTTC; CDR3 protein: CASSLAQGASYEQYF
clone size: -; J gene: TRBJ2-4; D gene: -; V gene: TRBV5-1; CDR3 DNA: TGCGCCAGCAGCTTGGGAGGGGAGGCCCCCCTTCCTCAGTACTTC; CDR3 protein: CASSLGGEAPLPQYF
clone size: few; J gene: TRBJ2-1; D gene: TRBD1; V gene: TRBV6-1; CDR3 DNA: TGTGCCAGCAGTGAAGCTTTACAGGGGATCCTCAATGAGCAGTTCTTC; CDR3 protein: CASSEALQGILNEQFF
clone size: -; J gene: TRBJ2-7; D gene: TRBD2; V gene: TRBV5-4; CDR3 DNA: TGTGCCAGCAGCCTGACTAGCGGGGCCTACGAGCAGTACTTC; CDR3 protein: CASSLTSGAYEQYF
clone size: -; J gene: TRBJ1-5; D gene: -; V gene: TRBV5-4; CDR3 DNA: TGTGCCAGCAGCTATTCTCCAGGGCAGCCCCAGCATTTT; CDR3 protein: CASSYSPGQPQHF
clone size: -; J gene: TRBJ2-7; D gene: -; V gene: TRBV5-6; CDR3 DNA: TGTGCCAGTAGAAGACTATACCCCTACGAGCAGTACTTC; CDR3 protein: CASRRLYPYEQYF
clone size: -; J gene: TRBJ2-1; D gene: -; V gene: TRBV5-1; CDR3 DNA: TGCGCCAGCAGCTCTGGAGGGGTCTCCTACAATGAGCAGTTCTTC; CDR3 protein: CASSSGGVSYNEQFF
clone size: -; J gene: TRBJ2-7; D gene: TRBD1; V gene: TRBV29-1; CDR3 DNA: TGCAGCGTACTCGGACAGGGTAAATACGAGCAGTACTTC; CDR3 protein: CSVLGQGKYEQYF
clone size: -; J gene: TRBJ2-1; D gene: -; V gene: TRBV5-1; CDR3 DNA: TGCGCCAGCAGCTTGGGCGGGAACCTATACAATGAGCAGTTCTTC; CDR3 protein: CASSLGGNLYNEQFF
clone size: -; J gene: TRBJ2-7; D gene: TRBD1; V gene: TRBV5-1; CDR3 DNA: TGCGCCAGCAGCTTGGAAGGGACAGGGACCTACGAGCAGTACTTC; CDR3 protein: CASSLEGTGTYEQYF
clone size: -; J gene: TRBJ2-1; D gene: TRBD2; V gene: TRBV5-1; CDR3 DNA: TGCGCCAGCAGCTCTAGGGGACTAGCGGGAGGGAGCTCCTACAATGAGCAGTTCTTC; CDR3 protein: CASSSRGLAGGSSYNEQFF
clone size: few; J gene: TRBJ2-2; D gene: -; V gene: TRBV28; CDR3 DNA: TGTGCCAGCGGGGAGGGACAAGTAAAGACCGGGGAGCTGTTTTTT; CDR3 protein: CASGEGQVKTGELFF
clone size: -; J gene: TRBJ1-1; D gene: -; V gene: TRBV6-4; CDR3 DNA: TGTGCCAGCAGTGACCTGGGGCTTTTTTTTACTTTCTTT; CDR3 protein: CASSDLGLFFTFF
clone size: -; J gene: TRBJ1-5; D gene: -; V gene: TRBV28; CDR3 DNA: TGTGCCAGCACCCAAGGGGTCCAGCCCCAGCATTTT; CDR3 protein: CASTQGVQPQHF
clone size: few; J gene: TRBJ2-1; D gene: TRBD1; V gene: TRBV7-3; CDR3 DNA: TGTGCCAGCAGCTTCGGGACAGGGAGTAATGAGCAGTTCTTC; CDR3 protein: CASSFGTGSNEQFF
clone size: -; J gene: TRBJ2-5; D gene: TRBD2; V gene: TRBV7-2; CDR3 DNA: TGTGCCAGCAGCTCCGGACTAGCGGGAGAGACCCAGTACTTC; CDR3 protein: CASSSGLAGETQYF
clone size: -; J gene: TRBJ2-2; D gene: TRBD1; V gene: TRBV7-7; CDR3 DNA: TGTGCTAGCAGCCGTGACAGGGGGCCAACCGGGGAGCTGTTTTTT; CDR3 protein: CASSRDRGPTGELFF
clone size: -; J gene: TRBJ2-7; D gene: TRBD1; V gene: TRBV3-1/TRBV3-2; CDR3 DNA: TGTGCCAGCAGCTACCTTGACAGGGGGCCTTACGAGCAGTACTTC; CDR3 protein: CASSYLDRGPYEQYF
clone size: -; J gene: TRBJ2-1; D gene: -; V gene: TRBV10-1; CDR3 DNA: TGCGCCAGCAGTGCCGTGGACGACTACTACAATGAGCAGTTCTTC; CDR3 protein: CASSAVDDYYNEQFF
clone size: -; J gene: TRBJ1-4; D gene: -; V gene: TRBV12-5; CDR3 DNA: TGTGCTAGTGGTGGGGTCGGGGGGGCTTTTCGTTCTAATGAAAAACTGTTTTTT; CDR3 protein: CASGGVGGAFRSNEKLFF
clone size: -; J gene: TRBJ2-2; D gene: -; V gene: TRBV30; CDR3 DNA: TGTGCCTGGAGTGTAACGGGGTGGGCCGGGGAGCTGTTTTTT; CDR3 protein: CAWSVTGWAGELFF
clone size: -; J gene: TRBJ1-6; D gene: -; V gene: TRBV19; CDR3 DNA: TGTGCCAGTAGCGCAGGAGGGCCCCGAACCTTT; CDR3 protein: CASSAGGPRTF
clone size: -; J gene: TRBJ1-2; D gene: -; V gene: TRBV2; CDR3 DNA: TGTGCCAGCAGTAGCCAGCGAGGCTACACCTTC; CDR3 protein: CASSSQRGYTF
clone size: -; J gene: TRBJ2-3; D gene: -; V gene: TRBV5-1; CDR3 DNA: TGCGCCAGCAGCTTGGAGGGGGATACGCAGTATTTT; CDR3 protein: CASSLEGDTQYF
clone size: -; J gene: TRBJ2-5; D gene: TRBD1; V gene: TRBV18; CDR3 DNA: TGTGCCAGCTCACCGGGACAGAGACAAGAGACCCAGTACTTC; CDR3 protein: CASSPGQRQETQYF
clone size: -; J gene: TRBJ2-2; D gene: TRBD2; V gene: TRBV5-1; CDR3 DNA: TGCGCCAGCAGCTTGGGGAGCGGGAGTTTCGGGGAGCTGTTTTTT; CDR3 protein: CASSLGSGSFGELFF
clone size: once; J gene: TRBJ2-6; D gene: -; V gene: TRBV19; CDR3 DNA: TGTGCCAGTAGTACTCAGGGTGCTGGGGCCAACGTCCTGACTTTC; CDR3 protein: CASSTQGAGANVLTF
clone size: -; J gene: TRBJ2-3; D gene: -; V gene: TRBV30; CDR3 DNA: TGTGCCTGGAGCGAACTCAGAGGAGCGACAGATACGCAGTATTTT; CDR3 protein: CAWSELRGATDTQYF
clone size: -; J gene: TRBJ2-1; D gene: -; V gene: TRBV5-8; CDR3 DNA: TGTGCCAGCAGCTCCGGGACACGATTTTACAATGAGCAGTTCTTC; CDR3 protein: CASSSGTRFYNEQFF